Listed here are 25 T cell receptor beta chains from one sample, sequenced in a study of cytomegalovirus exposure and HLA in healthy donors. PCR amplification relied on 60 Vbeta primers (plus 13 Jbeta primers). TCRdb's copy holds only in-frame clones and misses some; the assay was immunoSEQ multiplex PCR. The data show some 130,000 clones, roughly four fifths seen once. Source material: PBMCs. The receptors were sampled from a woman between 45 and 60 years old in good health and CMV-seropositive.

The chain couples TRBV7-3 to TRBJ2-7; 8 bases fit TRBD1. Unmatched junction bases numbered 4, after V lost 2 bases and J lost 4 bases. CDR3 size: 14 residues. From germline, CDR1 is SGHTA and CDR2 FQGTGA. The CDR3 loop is CASSLSGGLYEQYF. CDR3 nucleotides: TGTGCCAGCAGCTTATCAGGGGGCTTATACGAGCAGTACTTC.

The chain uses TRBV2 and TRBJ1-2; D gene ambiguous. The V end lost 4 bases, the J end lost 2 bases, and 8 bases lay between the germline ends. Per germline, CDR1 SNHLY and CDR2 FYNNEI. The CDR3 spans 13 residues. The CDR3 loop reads CASSAPGNYGYTF. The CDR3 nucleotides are TGTGCCAGCAGTGCCCCGGGGAACTATGGCTACACCTTC.

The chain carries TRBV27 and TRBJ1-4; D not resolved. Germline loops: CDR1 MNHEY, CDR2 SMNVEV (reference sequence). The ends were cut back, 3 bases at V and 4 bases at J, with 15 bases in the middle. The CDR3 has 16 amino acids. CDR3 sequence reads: CASSLTPRSGNEKLFF. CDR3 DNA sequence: TGTGCCAGCAGTTTGACCCCCCGGTCGGGTAATGAAAAACTGTTTTTT.

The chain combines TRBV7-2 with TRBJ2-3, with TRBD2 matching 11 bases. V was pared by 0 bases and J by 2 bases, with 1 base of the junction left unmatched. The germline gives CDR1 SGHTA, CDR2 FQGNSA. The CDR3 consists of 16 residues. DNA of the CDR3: TGTGCCAGCAGCTTAGCTAGCGGGGGGGTCACAGATACGCAGTATTTT. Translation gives CASSLASGGVTDTQYF.

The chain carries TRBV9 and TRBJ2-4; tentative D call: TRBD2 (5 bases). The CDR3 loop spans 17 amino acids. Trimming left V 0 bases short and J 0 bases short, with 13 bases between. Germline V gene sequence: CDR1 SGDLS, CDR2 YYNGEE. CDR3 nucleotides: TGTGCCAGCAGCGTAGAGGATGAGGGCAGAGCCAAAAACATTCAGTACTTC. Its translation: CASSVEDEGRAKNIQYF.

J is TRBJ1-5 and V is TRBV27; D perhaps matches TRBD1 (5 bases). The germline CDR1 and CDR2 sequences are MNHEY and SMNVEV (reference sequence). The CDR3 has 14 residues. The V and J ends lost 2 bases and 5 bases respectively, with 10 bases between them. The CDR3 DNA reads TGTGCCAGCAGTTTAGGGCAGGGCTATCAGCCCCAGCATTTT. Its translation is CASSLGQGYQPQHF.

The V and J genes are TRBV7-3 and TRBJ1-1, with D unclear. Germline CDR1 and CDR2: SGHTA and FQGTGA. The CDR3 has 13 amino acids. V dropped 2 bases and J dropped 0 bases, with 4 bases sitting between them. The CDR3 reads CASSLYMNTEAFF. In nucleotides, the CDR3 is TGTGCCAGCAGCTTATACATGAACACTGAAGCTTTCTTT.

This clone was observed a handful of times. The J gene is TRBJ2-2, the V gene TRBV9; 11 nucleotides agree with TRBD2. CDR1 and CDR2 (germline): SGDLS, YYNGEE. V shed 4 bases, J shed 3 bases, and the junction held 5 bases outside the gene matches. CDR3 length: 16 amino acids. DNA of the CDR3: TGTGCCAGCAGCCCGACTAGCGGGGCGTACACCGGGGAGCTGTTTTTT. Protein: CASSPTSGAYTGELFF.

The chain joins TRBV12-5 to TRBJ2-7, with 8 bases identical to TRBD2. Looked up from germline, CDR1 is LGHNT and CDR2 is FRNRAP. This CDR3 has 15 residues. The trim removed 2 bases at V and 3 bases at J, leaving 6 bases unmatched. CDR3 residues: CASGLTTSGSYEQYF. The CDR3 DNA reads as TGTGCTAGTGGTTTGACCACTAGCGGTAGCTACGAGCAGTACTTC. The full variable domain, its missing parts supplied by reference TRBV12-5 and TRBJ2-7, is DARVTQTPRHKVTEMGQEVTMRCQPILGHNTVFWYRQTMMQGLELLAYFRNRAPLDDSGMPKDRFSAEMPDATLATLKIQPSEPRDSAVYFCASGLTTSGSYEQYFGPGTRLTVT.

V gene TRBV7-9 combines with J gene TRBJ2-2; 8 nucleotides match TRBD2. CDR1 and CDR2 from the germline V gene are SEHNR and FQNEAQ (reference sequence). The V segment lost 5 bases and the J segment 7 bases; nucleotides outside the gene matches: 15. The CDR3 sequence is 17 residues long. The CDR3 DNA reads TGTGCCAGCAGCACAACACGGGGGGGCCTTGGAAACGGGGAGCTGTTTTTT. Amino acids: CASSTTRGGLGNGELFF.

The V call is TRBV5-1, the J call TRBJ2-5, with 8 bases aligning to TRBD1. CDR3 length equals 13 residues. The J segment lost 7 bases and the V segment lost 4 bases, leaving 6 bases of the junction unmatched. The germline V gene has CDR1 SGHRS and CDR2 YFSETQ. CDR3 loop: CASSTGGFRTQYF. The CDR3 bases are TGCGCCAGCAGCACAGGGGGTTTTAGGACCCAGTACTTC.

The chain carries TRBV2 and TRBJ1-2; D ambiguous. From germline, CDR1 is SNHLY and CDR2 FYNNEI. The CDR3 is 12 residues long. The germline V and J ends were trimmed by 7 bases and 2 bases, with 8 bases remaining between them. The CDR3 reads CASTGQNYGYTF. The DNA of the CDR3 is TGTGCCAGCACAGGCCAGAACTATGGCTACACCTTC.

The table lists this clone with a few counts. The CDR3 DNA is TGTGCCAGCAGCTTAGAACGGTTCACTGAAGCTTTCTTT. It translates to CASSLERFTEAFF. The chain has TRBV7-2 and TRBJ1-1; D ambiguous. The CDR3 extends over 13 amino acids. CDR1 is SGHTA and CDR2 is FQGNSA in the germline V gene. V lost 1 base to trimming and J lost 4 bases, with 7 bases between them.

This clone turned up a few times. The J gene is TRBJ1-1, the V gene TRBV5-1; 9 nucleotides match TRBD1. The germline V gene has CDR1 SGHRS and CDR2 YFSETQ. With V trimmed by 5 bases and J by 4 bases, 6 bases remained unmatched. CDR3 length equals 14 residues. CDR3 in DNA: TGCGCCAGCAGTCTCACAGGGGGCGGCACTGAAGCTTTCTTT. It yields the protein CASSLTGGGTEAFF.

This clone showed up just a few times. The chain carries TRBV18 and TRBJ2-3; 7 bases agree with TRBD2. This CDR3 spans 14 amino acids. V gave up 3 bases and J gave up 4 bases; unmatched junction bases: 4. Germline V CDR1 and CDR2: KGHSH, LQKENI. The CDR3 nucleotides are TGTGCCAGCTCACCCGGACTAGGCGCAGATACGCAGTATTTT. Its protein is CASSPGLGADTQYF. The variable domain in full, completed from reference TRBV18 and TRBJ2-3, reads NAGVMQNPRHLVRRRGQEARLRCSPMKGHSHVYWYRQLPEEGLKFMVYLQKENIIDESGMPKERFSAEFPKEGPSILRIQQVVRGDSAAYFCASSPGLGADTQYFGPGTRLTVL.

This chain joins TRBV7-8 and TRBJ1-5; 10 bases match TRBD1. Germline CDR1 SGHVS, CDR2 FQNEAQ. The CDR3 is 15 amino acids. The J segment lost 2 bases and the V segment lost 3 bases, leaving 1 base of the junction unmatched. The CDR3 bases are TGTGCCAGCAGCTTGGGGACAGGGGGCAATCAGCCCCAGCATTTT. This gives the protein CASSLGTGGNQPQHF.

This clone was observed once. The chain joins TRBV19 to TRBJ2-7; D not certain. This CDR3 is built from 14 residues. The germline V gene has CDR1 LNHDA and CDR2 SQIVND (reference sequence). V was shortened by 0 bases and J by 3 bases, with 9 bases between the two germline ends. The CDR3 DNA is TGTGCCAGTAGTATAGATCGGTATGGCTACGAGCAGTACTTC. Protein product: CASSIDRYGYEQYF.

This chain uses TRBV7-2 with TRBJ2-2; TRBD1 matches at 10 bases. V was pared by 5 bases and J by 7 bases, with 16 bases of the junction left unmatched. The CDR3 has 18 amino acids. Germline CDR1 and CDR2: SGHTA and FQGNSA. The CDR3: CASSPTGGAVGPGGELFF. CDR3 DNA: TGTGCCAGCAGCCCGACAGGGGGCGCAGTCGGACCGGGCGGGGAGCTGTTTTTT.

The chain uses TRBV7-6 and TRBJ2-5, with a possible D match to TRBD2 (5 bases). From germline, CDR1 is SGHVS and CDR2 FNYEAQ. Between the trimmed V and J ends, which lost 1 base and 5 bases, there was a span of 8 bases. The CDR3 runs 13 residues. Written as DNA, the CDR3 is TGTGCCAGCAGCTTAGGAGGGTCGGAGACCCAGTACTTC. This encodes CASSLGGSETQYF.

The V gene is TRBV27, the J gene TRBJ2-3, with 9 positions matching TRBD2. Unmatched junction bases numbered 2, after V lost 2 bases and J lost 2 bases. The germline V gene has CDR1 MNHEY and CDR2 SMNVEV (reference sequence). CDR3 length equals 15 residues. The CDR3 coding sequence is TGTGCCAGCAGTTTACTAGCGGGATTCACAGATACGCAGTATTTT. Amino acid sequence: CASSLLAGFTDTQYF.

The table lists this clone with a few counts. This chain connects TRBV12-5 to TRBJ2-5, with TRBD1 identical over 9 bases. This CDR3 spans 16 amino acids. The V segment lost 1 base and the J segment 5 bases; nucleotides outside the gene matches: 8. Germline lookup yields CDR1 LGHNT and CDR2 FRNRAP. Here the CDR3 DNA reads TGTGCTAGTGGTTTGGGGGACAGGGATTTTGGGGAGACCCAGTACTTC. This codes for CASGLGDRDFGETQYF.

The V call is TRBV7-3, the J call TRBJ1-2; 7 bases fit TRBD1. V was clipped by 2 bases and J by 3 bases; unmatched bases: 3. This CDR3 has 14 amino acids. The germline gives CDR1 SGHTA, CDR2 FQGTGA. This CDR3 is CASSLPGQYYGYTF. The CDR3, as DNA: TGTGCCAGCAGCTTACCGGGACAGTACTATGGCTACACCTTC.

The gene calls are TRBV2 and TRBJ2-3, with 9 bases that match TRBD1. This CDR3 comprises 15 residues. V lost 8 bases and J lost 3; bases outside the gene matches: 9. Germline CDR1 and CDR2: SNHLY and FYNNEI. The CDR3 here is CASGRTGERTDTQYF. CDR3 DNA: TGTGCCAGCGGGAGGACAGGGGAGAGAACAGATACGCAGTATTTT.

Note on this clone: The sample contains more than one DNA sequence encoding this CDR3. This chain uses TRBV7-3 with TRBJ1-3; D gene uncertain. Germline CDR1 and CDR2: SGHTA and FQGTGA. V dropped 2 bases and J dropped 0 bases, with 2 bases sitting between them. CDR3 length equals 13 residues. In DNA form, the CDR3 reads TGTGCCAGCAGCTTACACTCTGGAAACACCATATATTTT. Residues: CASSLHSGNTIYF.

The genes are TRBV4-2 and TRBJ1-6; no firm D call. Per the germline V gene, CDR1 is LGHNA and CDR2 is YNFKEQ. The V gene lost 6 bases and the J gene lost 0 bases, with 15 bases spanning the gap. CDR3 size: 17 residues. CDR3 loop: CASRLGGLSSYNSPLHF. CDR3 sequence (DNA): TGTGCCAGCAGACTCGGAGGGCTGAGCTCCTATAATTCACCCCTCCACTTT.